This record looks at one T cell receptor beta chain sequence and its context. As yet, its antigen is unknown. A universal primer site came from template switching; cDNA carried unique molecular identifiers. MiXCR, run by TCRdb on the 5' RACE reads, gives a single entry per CDR3 protein. The repertoire has 250,000 to 350,000 distinct CDR3 sequences, 7.5% to 9.5% of them found once; the top ten carry approximately 6.6%. The sample comes from a study of identical twins. The CDR3 runs 13 residues. Germline lookup yields CDR1 MNHNS and CDR2 SASEGT. V gave up 4 bases and J gave up 6 bases, with 10 bases separating them. General observations from the study: Among monozygotic twins, out-of-frame TCR alpha sharing exceeded what models predicted. Beta out-of-frame sequences displayed a weaker excess of sharing between twins. Fewer insertions characterized abundant cord blood beta clonotypes, whereas memory repertoires showed none.

These data were likewise used in another study, on yellow fever vaccine responses in identical twins.

The rearrangement links TRBV6-1 to TRBJ2-1; maybe TRBD2 (6 bases). The receptor comes from a young woman in good health. The sample taken for sequencing was CD8+ T cells sorted from blood. The CDR3 nucleotides read TGTGCCAGCAGTGGGGGGGTCGGCAATGAGCAGTTCTTC. Its translation is CASSGGVGNEQFF.